This TCR beta chain derives from a study of cytotoxic CD8 clonotypes in ibrutinib-treated CLL. Only in-frame clones appear in the TCRdb table, and some are missing; sequencing was by immunoSEQ multiplex PCR. The sample contains hundreds of thousands of clones, 60% to 80% of which appear only once. This clone showed up just a few times. This CDR3 is built from 17 residues. Trimming left V 1 base short and J 10 bases short, with 22 bases between. CDR1 and CDR2 (germline): LGHNA, YNFKEQ. Sequencing was performed on PBMCs, taken after 12 months of ibrutinib treatment. The TCR originated in a human donor with chronic lymphocytic leukemia. This rearrangement joins TRBV4-2 to TRBJ1-4, with D perhaps TRBD1 (6 bases). The CDR3 nucleotides read TGTGCCAGCAGCCAAGGGGCAGGCCGAGCAGGGGAGGGAAAACTGTTTTTT. Its protein product is CASSQGAGRAGEGKLFF.